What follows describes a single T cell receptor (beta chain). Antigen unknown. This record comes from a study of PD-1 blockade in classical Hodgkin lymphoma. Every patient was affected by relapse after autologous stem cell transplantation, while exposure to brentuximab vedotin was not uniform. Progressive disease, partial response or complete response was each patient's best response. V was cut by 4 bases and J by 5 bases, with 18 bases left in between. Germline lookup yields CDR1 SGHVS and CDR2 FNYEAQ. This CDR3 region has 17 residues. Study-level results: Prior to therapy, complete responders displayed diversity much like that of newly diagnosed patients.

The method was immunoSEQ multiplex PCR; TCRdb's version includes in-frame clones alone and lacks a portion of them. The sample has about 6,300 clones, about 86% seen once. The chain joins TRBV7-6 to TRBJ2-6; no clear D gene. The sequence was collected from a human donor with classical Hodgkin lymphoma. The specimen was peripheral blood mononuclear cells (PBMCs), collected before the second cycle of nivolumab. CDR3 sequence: CASSCTHSQSRANVLTF. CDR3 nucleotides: TGTGCCAGCAGCTGTACACACTCACAAAGTCGGGCCAACGTCCTGACTTTC.